These T cell receptor beta chains were read from a single sample in a study of cytomegalovirus exposure and HLA in healthy donors. Clones were read by immunoSEQ multiplex PCR, and TCRdb kept only the in-frame ones, dropping some. The sample contains 95,000 to 100,000 clones, around 79% of which appear only once. Material: PBMCs. All receptors derive from a woman aged 40 to 50 in good health and CMV-seronegative. Both conserved end residues are part of each CDR3. D genes are given only for firm matches.

TRBJ2-1,TRBV9,TRBD1,CASSVAGTGGEKQFF,TGTGCCAGCAGCGTAGCTGGGACAGGGGGCGAGAAGCAGTTCTTC
TRBJ1-4,TRBV19,.,CASADIREKLFF,TGTGCCAGTGCGGACATCCGTGAAAAACTGTTTTTT
TRBJ2-7,TRBV10-3,TRBD1,CAISGTGGYEQYF,TGTGCCATCAGTGGGACAGGGGGCTACGAGCAGTACTTC
TRBJ2-6,TRBV7-9,.,CSSSSDKSSGANVLTF,TGTTCCAGCAGCTCGGACAAGTCCTCTGGGGCCAACGTCCTGACTTTC
TRBJ2-3,TRBV7-2,.,CASSLEGGGTQYF,TGTGCCAGCAGCTTAGAGGGGGGGGGTACGCAGTATTTT
TRBJ1-4,TRBV6-5,.,CASSYRGRSNEKLFF,TGTGCCAGCAGTTATCGGGGAAGGAGTAATGAAAAACTGTTTTTT
TRBJ2-5,TRBV2,TRBD1,CASSRDRQETQYF,TGTGCCAGCAGTCGGGACAGACAAGAGACCCAGTACTTC
TRBJ2-1,TRBV15,TRBD1,CATSVDRGDRNEQFF,TGTGCCACCAGCGTTGACAGGGGCGACAGGAATGAGCAGTTCTTC
TRBJ1-4,TRBV30,.,CAWSADSRGFATNEKLFF,TGTGCCTGGAGTGCAGACTCGCGCGGTTTCGCAACTAATGAAAAACTGTTTTTT
TRBJ2-3,TRBV7-2,.,CASSIPSTDTQYF,TGTGCCAGCAGCATTCCTAGCACAGATACGCAGTATTTT
TRBJ2-3,TRBV7-6,TRBD1,CASSSYPGDRVLGRRDTQYF,TGTGCCAGCAGCTCCTACCCGGGGGACAGGGTCCTCGGGCGAAGGGATACGCAGTATTTT
TRBJ1-1,TRBV10-3,TRBD1,CATRQGMNTEAFF,TGTGCCACCCGACAGGGGATGAACACTGAAGCTTTCTTT
TRBJ2-2,TRBV5-5,TRBD1,CASSFPGTGNTGELFF,TGTGCCAGCAGCTTTCCGGGGACAGGGAACACCGGGGAGCTGTTTTTT
TRBJ1-2,TRBV6-5,TRBD1,CASSYRRGNYGYTF,TGTGCCAGCAGTTACCGCAGGGGGAACTATGGCTACACCTTC
TRBJ2-7,TRBV5-6,TRBD1,CASSFGTGPGEQYF,TGTGCCAGCAGCTTTGGGACAGGTCCAGGGGAGCAGTACTTC
TRBJ2-7,TRBV30,TRBD1,CAWSPGTGAREVF,TGTGCCTGGAGTCCCGGGACAGGGGCCCGAGAAGTCTTC